This T cell receptor (beta chain) is drawn from a study of blood T cell repertoires in COVID-19. Study-level information: From T cells, B-cell-depleted T cells, or PBMCs came the material, which was cDNA or gDNA.

Trimming cost V 1 base and J 4 bases, with 5 bases left between them. Germline values: CDR1 SGDLS, CDR2 YYNGEE. This CDR3 is built from 13 residues. In the authors' methods: For nucleated cells, counts were estimated from reference gene primer amplification. TCRdb's table, derived via immunoSEQ multiplex PCR, lists solely in-frame clones and lacks some. That table furnishes V, J and clone size, whereas the DNA furnished D and trimming. The profile shows over 200,000 clones, roughly 90% of them singletons. Participants were placed into cohorts based on the clinical history they reported. The study counted Cohort 3 donors as recovered given two negative PCRs, clearance, or symptom resolution.

This TCR derives from a middle-aged man who had recovered from COVID-19. The specimen was PBMCs or T cells enriched from blood (not recorded which). This rearrangement joins TRBV9 to TRBJ2-2, with a tentative D call TRBD1 (5 bases). CDR3 nucleotides: TGTGCCAGCAGCGTAACAGGCACCGGGGAGCTGTTTTTT. Translated: CASSVTGTGELFF.